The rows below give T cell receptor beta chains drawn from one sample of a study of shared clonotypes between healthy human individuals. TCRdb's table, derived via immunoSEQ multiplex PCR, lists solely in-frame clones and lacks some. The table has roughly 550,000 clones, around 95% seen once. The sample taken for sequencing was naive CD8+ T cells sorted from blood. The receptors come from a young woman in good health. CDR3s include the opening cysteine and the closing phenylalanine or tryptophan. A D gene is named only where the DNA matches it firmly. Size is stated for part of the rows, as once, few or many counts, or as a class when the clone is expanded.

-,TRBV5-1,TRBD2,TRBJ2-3,TGCGCCAGCTCCCCGGTCCCTTCTAGCGGGAGTTGGGATACGCAGTATTTT,CASSPVPSSGSWDTQYF
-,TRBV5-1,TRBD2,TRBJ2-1,TGCGCCAGCAGCTTGGACGGGAGGGCCGGGGATGAGCAGTTCTTC,CASSLDGRAGDEQFF
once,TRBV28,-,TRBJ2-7,TGTGCCAGCAGTTACAACTCGGAGGGGAGTGAGCAGTACTTC,CASSYNSEGSEQYF
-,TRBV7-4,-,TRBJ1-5,TGTGCCAGCAGCTTAGGAGGCGGGTATCAGCCCCAGCATTTT,CASSLGGGYQPQHF
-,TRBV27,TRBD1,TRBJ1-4,TGTGCCAGCAGCCGGGGACAGGGGGTTGGAAAACTGTTTTTT,CASSRGQGVGKLFF
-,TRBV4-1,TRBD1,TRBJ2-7,TGCGCCAGCAGCCAAGGACCGTTGGGACAGGGAACCTACGAGCAGTACTTC,CASSQGPLGQGTYEQYF
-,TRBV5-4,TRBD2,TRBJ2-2,TGTGCCAGCAGCTTGGCCCCAACTAGCGGGAGAACCGGGGAGCTGTTTTTT,CASSLAPTSGRTGELFF
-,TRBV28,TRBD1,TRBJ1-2,TGTGCCAGGCCGGACAGGAACTATGGCTACACCTTC,CARPDRNYGYTF
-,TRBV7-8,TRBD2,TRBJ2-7,TGTGCCAGCAGCTTACCGGGGGGCTCCTACGAGCAGTACTTC,CASSLPGGSYEQYF
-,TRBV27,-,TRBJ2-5,TGTGCCAGCAGTTTATTTCTCGGTCCAGGAGAGACCCAGTACTTC,CASSLFLGPGETQYF
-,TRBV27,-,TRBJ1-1,TGTGCCAGCAGTCTAATCGGGGCGTCCCATGAAGCTTTCTTT,CASSLIGASHEAFF
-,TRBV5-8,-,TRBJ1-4,TGTGCCAGCAGCTTGGTGGGGATTATTGAAAAACTGTTTTTT,CASSLVGIIEKLFF
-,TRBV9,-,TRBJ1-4,TGTGCCAGCAGCTCACAAGCAGGCGACAGATCTGCAACTAATGAAAAACTGTTTTTT,CASSSQAGDRSATNEKLFF
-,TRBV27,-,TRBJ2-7,TGTGCCAGCAGTTACGGGCCAGGGGGGTTTGACGAGCAGTACTTC,CASSYGPGGFDEQYF
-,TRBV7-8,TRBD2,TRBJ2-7,TGTGCCAGCAGCTTCGAGATAGCGGGAGAAGGCGAGCAGTACTTC,CASSFEIAGEGEQYF
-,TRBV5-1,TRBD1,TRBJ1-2,TGCGCCAGCAAGGTGGACAGGGTTGACTATGGCTACACCTTC,CASKVDRVDYGYTF
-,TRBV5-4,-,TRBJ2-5,TGTGCCAGCAGCTTGGAGGCACAGGTGCCCCGAGAGACCCAGTACTTC,CASSLEAQVPRETQYF
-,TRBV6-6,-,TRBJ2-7,TGTGCCAGTAGGACGGAGTCCTACGAGCAGTACTTC,CASRTESYEQYF
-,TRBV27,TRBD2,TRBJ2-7,TGTGCCAGCAGTGCGGTAGCGGGAGTGCCCTACGAGCAGTACTTC,CASSAVAGVPYEQYF
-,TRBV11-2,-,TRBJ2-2,TGTGCCAGCAGCTTAGACGGAGTGGGAGCGAACACCGGGGAGCTGTTTTTT,CASSLDGVGANTGELFF
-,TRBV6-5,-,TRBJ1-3,TGTGCCAGCAGTTCAGGGTCGAGCGGAAACACCATATATTTT,CASSSGSSGNTIYF
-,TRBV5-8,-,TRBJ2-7,TGTGCCAGCAGCTTTTTAGGGAACGAGCAGTACTTC,CASSFLGNEQYF
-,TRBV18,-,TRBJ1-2,TGTGCCAGCTCACCGGTGGGGCTTAACGACTATGGCTACACCTTC,CASSPVGLNDYGYTF
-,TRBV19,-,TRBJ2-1,TGTGCCAGTAGTATCTTCGGGGAGGTAATGGGCAATGAGCAGTTCTTC,CASSIFGEVMGNEQFF
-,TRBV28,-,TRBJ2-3,TGTGCCAGCAGTTCGGATCTGGGAGATACGCAGTATTTT,CASSSDLGDTQYF
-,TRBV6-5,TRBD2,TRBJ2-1,TGTGCCAGCAGTTTAAGACTAGCGGGCATTTACAATGAGCAGTTCTTC,CASSLRLAGIYNEQFF
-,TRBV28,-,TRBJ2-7,TGTGCCAGCAGTTCCGAGGACAGATACGAGCAGTACTTC,CASSSEDRYEQYF
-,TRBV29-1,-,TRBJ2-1,TGCAGCGTTGAAACTGGTCACGAGACCCCCTACAATGAGCAGTTCTTC,CSVETGHETPYNEQFF
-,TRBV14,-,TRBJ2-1,TGTGCCAGCAGCCAACGGAACTCCTACAATGAGCAGTTCTTC,CASSQRNSYNEQFF
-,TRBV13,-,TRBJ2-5,TGTGCCAGCAGCTTAGAGGGGGAGGGCCAGGAGGAGACCCAGTACTTC,CASSLEGEGQEETQYF
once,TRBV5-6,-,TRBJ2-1,TGTGCCAGCAGCTTGTCTAGGCAGATCTCCTACAATGAGCAGTTCTTC,CASSLSRQISYNEQFF
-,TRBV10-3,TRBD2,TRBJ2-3,TGTGCCATCAGTGTGGCTAGCGGGAGGGCAGATACGCAGTATTTT,CAISVASGRADTQYF
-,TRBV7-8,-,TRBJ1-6,TGTGCCAGCAGCTTAAGGGTCACAGTAAATTCACCCCTCCACTTT,CASSLRVTVNSPLHF